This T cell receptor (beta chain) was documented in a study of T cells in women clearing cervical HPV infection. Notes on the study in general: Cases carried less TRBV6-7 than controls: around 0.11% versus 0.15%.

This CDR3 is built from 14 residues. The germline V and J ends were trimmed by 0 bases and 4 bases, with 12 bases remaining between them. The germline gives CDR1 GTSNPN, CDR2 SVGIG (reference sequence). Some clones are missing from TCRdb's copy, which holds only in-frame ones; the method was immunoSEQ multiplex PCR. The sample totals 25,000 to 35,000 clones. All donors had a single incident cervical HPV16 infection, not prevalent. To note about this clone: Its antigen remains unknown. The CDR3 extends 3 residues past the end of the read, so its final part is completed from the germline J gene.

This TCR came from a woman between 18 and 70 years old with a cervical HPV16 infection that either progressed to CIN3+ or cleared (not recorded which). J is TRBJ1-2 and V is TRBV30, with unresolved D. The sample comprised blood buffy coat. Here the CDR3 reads CAWSVAGISYGYTF. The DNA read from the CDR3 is TGTGCCTGGAGTGTGGCGGGGATCTCCTATGGC.